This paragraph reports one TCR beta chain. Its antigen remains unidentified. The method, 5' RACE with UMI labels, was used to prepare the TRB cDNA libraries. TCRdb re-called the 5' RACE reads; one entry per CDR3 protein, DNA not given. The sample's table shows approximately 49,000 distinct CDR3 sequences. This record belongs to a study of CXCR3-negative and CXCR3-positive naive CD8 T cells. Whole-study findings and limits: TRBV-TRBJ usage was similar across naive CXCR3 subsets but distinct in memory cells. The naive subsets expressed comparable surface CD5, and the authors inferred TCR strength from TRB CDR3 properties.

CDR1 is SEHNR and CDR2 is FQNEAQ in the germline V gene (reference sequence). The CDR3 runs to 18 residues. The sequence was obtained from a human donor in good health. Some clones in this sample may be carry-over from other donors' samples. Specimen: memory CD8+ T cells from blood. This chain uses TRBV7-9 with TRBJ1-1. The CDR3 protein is CASSLVSSPRGLNTEAFF. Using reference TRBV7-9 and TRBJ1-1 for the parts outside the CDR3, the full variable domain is DTGVSQNPRHKITKRGQNVTFRCDPISEHNRLYWYRQTLGQGPEFLTYFQNEAQLEKSRLLSDRFSAERPKGSFSTLEIQRTEQGDSAMYLCASSLVSSPRGLNTEAFFGQGTRLTVV.